Listed below are T cell receptor beta chains from one sample, sequenced in a study of cytomegalovirus exposure and HLA in healthy donors. Profiled with immunoSEQ multiplex PCR; TCRdb holds only in-frame clones, not every one. The sample lists about 190,000 clones; around 81% were seen once. Sequencing input: PBMCs. These receptors came from a man aged 18 to 30 in good health and CMV-seronegative. Both conserved end residues are part of each CDR3. A D gene is named only where the DNA matches it firmly. Expanded clones get a size class; other rows say once, few or many, or leave the size out.

14	NA	TRBV7-3	TRBJ1-2	NA	CASSLTPGLEGYTF	TGTGCCAGCAGCTTAACGCCAGGGTTGGAGGGCTACACCTTC
12	NA	TRBV10-3	TRBJ2-2	NA	CAAGGNTGELFF	TGTGCCGCCGGAGGTAACACCGGGGAGCTGTTTTTT
17	TRBD1	TRBV9	TRBJ2-7	NA	CASSVSGTGGFPYEQYF	TGTGCCAGCAGCGTATCCGGGACAGGGGGTTTCCCCTACGAGCAGTACTTC
17	NA	TRBV28	TRBJ1-5	NA	CASSFTKTSGLNQPQHF	TGTGCCAGCAGTTTTACGAAGACGAGCGGGCTCAATCAGCCCCAGCATTTT
12	TRBD1	TRBV7-9	TRBJ1-2	NA	CASSVDRVGYTF	TGTGCCAGCAGCGTAGACAGGGTGGGCTACACCTTC
15	NA	TRBV4-3	TRBJ2-6	NA	CASSQAGSGANVLTF	TGCGCCAGCAGCCAAGCAGGGTCCGGGGCCAACGTCCTGACTTTC
14	TRBD1	TRBV6-5	TRBJ1-6	NA	CASSEQGASSPLHF	TGTGCCAGCAGTGAACAGGGGGCTAGTTCACCCCTCCACTTT
18	TRBD1	TRBV9	TRBJ1-6	NA	CASSGRQGGGSYNSPLHF	TGTGCCAGCAGCGGCCGACAGGGTGGGGGCTCCTATAATTCACCCCTCCACTTT
13	TRBD2	TRBV6-4	TRBJ2-7	NA	CASRGLAAYEQYF	TGTGCCAGCAGAGGACTAGCGGCCTACGAGCAGTACTTC
15	TRBD1	TRBV27	TRBJ1-5	NA	CASSTMGQGKQPQHF	TGTGCCAGCAGTACAATGGGACAGGGGAAGCAGCCCCAGCATTTT
12	NA	TRBV27	TRBJ2-3	NA	CASSLSTDTQYF	TGTGCCAGCAGCCTTAGCACAGATACGCAGTATTTT
15	TRBD1	TRBV28	TRBJ1-1	NA	CASSPTGVRGTEAFF	TGTGCCAGCAGCCCAACAGGGGTAAGAGGTACTGAAGCTTTCTTT
15	TRBD1	TRBV6-8	TRBJ1-1	NA	CASTDITSGGTEAFF	TGTGCCAGCACCGATATTACTTCAGGGGGCACTGAAGCTTTCTTT
12	NA	TRBV28	TRBJ2-1	NA	CASRVGYNEQFF	TGTGCCAGCAGGGTCGGCTACAATGAGCAGTTCTTC
15	NA	TRBV11-2	TRBJ2-1	NA	CASSLTGRTYNEQFF	TGTGCCAGCAGCTTAACAGGGCGGACCTACAATGAGCAGTTCTTC
15	TRBD1	TRBV10-2	TRBJ1-5	NA	CASSDPSTGKQPQHF	TGCGCCAGCAGTGACCCTTCGACAGGGAAACAGCCCCAGCATTTT
13	NA	TRBV5-1	TRBJ1-2	once	CASSPGGVPGYTF	TGCGCCAGCAGCCCGGGAGGAGTCCCGGGCTACACCTTC
15	NA	TRBV4-3	TRBJ2-1	NA	CASSQLSHSYNEQFF	TGCGCCAGCAGCCAACTTAGTCACTCCTACAATGAGCAGTTCTTC
14	TRBD2	TRBV6-4	TRBJ2-1	NA	CASSSSGGANEQFF	TGCGCCAGCAGCTCTAGCGGAGGGGCAAATGAGCAGTTCTTC
15	NA	TRBV5-1	TRBJ2-1	few	CASSLEASVNNEQFF	TGCGCCAGCAGCTTGGAGGCTAGCGTAAACAATGAGCAGTTCTTC
17	NA	TRBV19	TRBJ2-1	NA	CASSLAPAGPSYNEQFF	TGTGCCAGTAGTCTAGCCCCAGCGGGTCCCTCCTACAATGAGCAGTTCTTC
14	TRBD2	TRBV7-9	TRBJ2-7	NA	CASSFQGGPDEQYF	TGTGCCAGCAGCTTTCAGGGAGGGCCTGACGAGCAGTACTTC
16	TRBD1	TRBV28	TRBJ2-3	NA	CASSQPGQGYTDTQYF	TGTGCCAGCAGCCAACCGGGACAGGGGTACACAGATACGCAGTATTTT
14	TRBD1	TRBV6-5	TRBJ1-3	NA	CATGQGANGNTIYF	TGTGCCACCGGACAGGGGGCCAATGGAAACACCATATATTTT
16	TRBD2	TRBV7-8	TRBJ2-1	NA	CASRLRLAGDSGEQFF	TGTGCCAGCAGACTACGACTAGCGGGAGATTCCGGTGAGCAGTTCTTC
13	TRBD2	TRBV30	TRBJ2-7	NA	CAWTRGLASEQYF	TGTGCCTGGACGCGCGGACTAGCGAGTGAGCAGTACTTC
16	NA	TRBV4-3	TRBJ2-1	NA	CASSQEGRSSYNEQFF	TGCGCCAGCAGCCAAGAGGGGAGATCTTCCTACAATGAGCAGTTCTTC
14	NA	TRBV9	TRBJ2-5	NA	CASSAEAGWETQYF	TGTGCCAGCAGCGCCGAAGCGGGTTGGGAGACCCAGTACTTC
16	NA	TRBV4-3	TRBJ1-4	NA	CASSQDFGQGGEKLFF	TGCGCCAGCAGCCAAGATTTCGGTCAGGGTGGTGAAAAACTGTTTTTT
13	TRBD1	TRBV27	TRBJ2-7	NA	CASSRDRTYEQYF	TGTGCCAGCAGCAGGGACAGGACCTACGAGCAGTACTTC
17	NA	TRBV15	TRBJ2-7	NA	CATSRPGSAESSYEQYF	TGTGCCACCAGCAGACCCGGCTCGGCGGAGAGCTCCTACGAGCAGTACTTC
15	TRBD1	TRBV19	TRBJ2-3	NA	CASMETGTNTDTQYF	TGTGCCAGTATGGAGACAGGGACCAACACAGATACGCAGTATTTT
15	NA	TRBV5-4	TRBJ2-1	once	CASSLRDKGGDEQFF	TGTGCCAGCAGCCTCCGGGATAAGGGAGGTGATGAGCAGTTCTTC
12	NA	TRBV5-3	TRBJ2-1	NA	CARSPPPGGQFF	TGTGCCAGATCCCCTCCCCCCGGTGGGCAGTTCTTC
14	TRBD2	TRBV6-1	TRBJ2-1	NA	CASIELAGGDEQFF	TGTGCCAGCATTGAACTAGCGGGAGGCGATGAGCAGTTCTTC
15	TRBD2	TRBV28	TRBJ2-1	once	CASSVTSGRGNEQFF	TGTGCCAGCAGTGTCACTAGCGGCCGAGGGAATGAGCAGTTCTTC
15	TRBD2	TRBV10-3	TRBJ2-1	NA	CAISAERELDNEQFF	TGTGCCATCTCCGCTGAGCGGGAGCTCGACAATGAGCAGTTCTTC
16	NA	TRBV18	TRBJ1-2	NA	CASSSPYADSNYGYTF	TGTGCCAGCTCTTCCCCTTACGCGGACTCAAACTATGGCTACACCTTC
15	NA	TRBV7-2	TRBJ2-1	NA	CASSSGQGGYNEQFF	TGTGCCAGCAGCTCAGGACAGGGAGGGTACAATGAGCAGTTCTTC
13	NA	TRBV25-1	TRBJ2-4	NA	CASSSLAKNIQYF	TGTGCCAGCAGTTCCCTAGCCAAAAACATTCAGTACTTC
15	NA	TRBV7-2	TRBJ2-2	few	CASSWVSRGTGELFF	TGTGCCAGCAGCTGGGTGAGCCGGGGGACCGGGGAGCTGTTTTTT
15	NA	TRBV29-1	TRBJ1-3	NA	CSVEDHDIPGNTIYF	TGCAGCGTTGAAGATCACGACATTCCCGGAAACACCATATATTTT
16	TRBD2	TRBV4-2	TRBJ2-1	once	CASSQAPGLGYNEQFF	TGTGCCAGCAGCCAAGCCCCGGGACTAGGTTACAATGAGCAGTTCTTC
13	NA	TRBV29-1	TRBJ1-5	NA	CSVRGYSNQPQHF	TGCAGCGTTCGCGGTTATAGCAATCAGCCCCAGCATTTT
21	TRBD2	TRBV12-5	TRBJ2-3	NA	CASGLGFGLAGAPTSTDTQYF	TGTGCTAGTGGTTTGGGATTTGGACTAGCGGGGGCCCCGACTAGCACAGATACGCAGTATTTT
20	TRBD1	TRBV7-6	TRBJ1-5	NA	CATIRVSETGAGISNQPQHF	TGTGCCACCATCCGAGTTAGTGAGACAGGGGCGGGAATTAGCAATCAGCCCCAGCATTTT
16	TRBD1	TRBV7-2	TRBJ1-2	once	CASSLVGTGNAGGYTF	TGTGCCAGCAGCTTAGTTGGGACAGGGAATGCGGGGGGCTACACCTTC
15	TRBD2	TRBV5-4	TRBJ2-7	NA	CASTSGTSGPYEQYF	TGTGCCAGCACCTCCGGGACTAGCGGCCCCTACGAGCAGTACTTC
14	NA	TRBV30	TRBJ1-5	few	CAWSPGGRGQPQHF	TGTGCCTGGAGCCCGGGGGGGCGAGGACAGCCCCAGCATTTT
15	TRBD1	TRBV4-1	TRBJ2-2	NA	CASSRTGAITGELFF	TGCGCCAGCAGCCGCACAGGGGCGATCACCGGGGAGCTGTTTTTT
15	TRBD2	TRBV6-1	TRBJ2-1	NA	CASTPTSGASGEQFF	TGTGCCAGCACCCCTACTAGCGGAGCCAGTGGGGAGCAGTTCTTC
16	TRBD2	TRBV7-2	TRBJ2-1	NA	CASSTISGQAYNEQFF	TGTGCCAGCAGCACGATTAGCGGGCAAGCCTACAATGAGCAGTTCTTC
16	TRBD1	TRBV19	TRBJ1-5	NA	CASSRAAGGLNQPQHF	TGTGCCAGTAGTAGAGCGGCAGGGGGACTCAATCAGCCCCAGCATTTT
16	TRBD2	TRBV4-3	TRBJ2-3	NA	CASSHEGLAGTDTQYF	TGCGCCAGCAGCCATGAGGGACTAGCAGGCACAGATACGCAGTATTTT
14	NA	TRBV6-4	TRBJ1-2	few	CASSPGDGGDGYTF	TGTGCCAGCAGCCCGGGGGACGGTGGAGATGGCTACACCTTC